Following are 25 T cell receptor beta chains from one sample sequenced in a study of beta chain features in type 1 diabetes. These receptors' targets are unknown. TCRB transcripts that were expressed got sequenced, as all of the isolated RNA had been reverse transcribed. Only in-frame clones appear in the TCRdb table, and some are missing; sequencing was by immunoSEQ multiplex PCR. This repertoire shows about 120,000 clones, approximately 16% found once; its top ten account for over 2%. Study-wide findings and caveats: Among patients with Type 1 diabetes, TCRB CDR3s were moderately but significantly shorter in every one of the four CD4+ subsets.

The sequenced sample was central memory CD4+ T cells from blood. Receptors originate from a young man with type 1 diabetes.

The chain recombines TRBV10-3 with TRBJ2-5; TRBD1 matches at 8 bases. Germline loops: CDR1 ENHRY, CDR2 SYGVKD. The CDR3 is 13 amino acids. The ends lost 7 bases at V and 5 bases at J; junction bases unmatched: 6. The CDR3 spells CAIKGQVLETQYF. The CDR3 DNA reads as TGTGCCATCAAGGGACAGGTACTTGAGACCCAGTACTTC.

The chain combines TRBV18 with TRBJ2-7; 7 positions match TRBD1. V dropped 4 bases and J dropped 6; count of bases not matched to a gene: 18. Germline V gene lookup returns CDR1 KGHSH and CDR2 LQKENI. The CDR3 contains 17 residues. The CDR3: CASSLNTPRDSTSEQYF. CDR3 sequence (DNA): TGTGCCAGCTCACTTAACACTCCCCGGGACAGTACAAGCGAGCAGTACTTC.

Only a few counts were recorded for this clone. This chain links TRBV5-1 with TRBJ2-7; the D is unclear. CDR1 is SGHRS, CDR2 YFSETQ, per germline. With 4 bases removed from V and 4 bases from J, the gap between germline ends came to 15 bases. CDR3 length equals 14 residues. The DNA of the CDR3 is TGCGCCAGCAGCCCGTCGGGCCCAGAATACGAGCAGTACTTC. Amino acids: CASSPSGPEYEQYF.

The rearrangement links TRBV5-1 to TRBJ2-5; 12 bases agree with TRBD2. CDR3 size: 17 residues. Germline CDR1 reads SGHRS; CDR2 reads YFSETQ. The V gene end was trimmed by 3 bases and the J gene end by 4 bases; junction bases not matched to a gene: 10. CDR3 nucleotides: TGCGCCAGCAGCTCCGTCCTAGCGGGGGGGAACGCAGAGACCCAGTACTTC. It translates to CASSSVLAGGNAETQYF.

The gene calls are TRBV2 and TRBJ1-1; D is uncertain. The germline gives CDR1 SNHLY, CDR2 FYNNEI. The CDR3 extends over 13 amino acids. Trimming cost V 7 bases and J 3 bases, with 12 bases left between them. The CDR3 spells CASNLDQDTEAFF. The CDR3 region has the DNA TGTGCCAGCAATCTTGACCAGGACACTGAAGCTTTCTTT.

In DNA, the CDR3 is TGCGCCAGCAGCCAAGTTGACCTCATAGCGGGGGGGCCCGGTGAGCAGTTCTTC. Its translation is CASSQVDLIAGGPGEQFF. V and J are TRBV4-1 and TRBJ2-1; 11 bases map to TRBD2. Germline V gene data show CDR1 as MGHRA and CDR2 as YSYEKL. This CDR3 has 18 residues. With 1 base clipped from V and 9 bases from J, the junction kept 14 bases outside the gene matches.

This clone was observed many times. The chain recombines TRBV4-1 with TRBJ1-2; D possibly corresponds to TRBD1 (6 bases). The CDR3 contains 15 residues. Germline assignment: CDR1 MGHRA and CDR2 YSYEKL. The V end was cut by 5 bases, the J end by 5 bases, with 18 bases between. Written as DNA, the CDR3 is TGCGCCAGCAGCTCACGACAGGAGCCTGGTTATGGCTACACCTTC. The encoded protein is CASSSRQEPGYGYTF.

This clone was counted a few times. The chain couples TRBV6-1 to TRBJ2-1, with no clear D. Deletions cut 5 bases from V and 8 bases from J, with 10 bases between. Germline V gene data show CDR1 as MNHNS and CDR2 as SASEGT. The CDR3 length is 12 residues. CDR3 in amino acids: CASSLSTDEQFF. DNA for the CDR3: TGTGCCAGCAGTCTGAGTACAGATGAGCAGTTCTTC.

This chain uses TRBV6-5 with TRBJ1-2; D is ambiguous. V was clipped by 5 bases and J by 8 bases, with 15 bases between them. Per the germline V gene, CDR1 is MNHEY and CDR2 is SVGAGI. The CDR3 contains 13 residues. CDR3 coding DNA: TGTGCCAGCAGTAACGATATTCTCGGAGGCTACACCTTC. The encoded protein is CASSNDILGGYTF.

The chain couples TRBV4-3 to TRBJ2-3; D remains unclear. V lost 0 bases to trimming and J lost 4 bases, with 5 bases between them. The CDR3 is 13 amino acids. The germline CDR1 and CDR2 sequences are LGHNA and YSLEER. CDR3 sequence reads: CASSQDTPDTQYF. The CDR3 DNA reads TGCGCCAGCAGCCAAGATACTCCAGATACGCAGTATTTT.

This clone was counted a few times. The J gene is TRBJ1-3, the V gene TRBV4-3; D remains ambiguous. Germline V lookup: CDR1 LGHNA, CDR2 YSLEER. This CDR3 contains 13 residues. V was cut by 0 bases and J by 2 bases, with 2 bases left in between. The CDR3 spells CASSQEPGNTIYF. DNA of the CDR3: TGCGCCAGCAGCCAAGAGCCTGGAAACACCATATATTTT.

This clone has only a few counts. This chain joins TRBV25-1 and TRBJ2-3; D is possibly TRBD1 (6 bases). Trimming took 3 bases from V and 2 from J, leaving 9 bases between them. The CDR3 has 14 amino acids. Looked up from germline, CDR1 is MGHDK and CDR2 is SYGVNS. The CDR3 loop reads CASSDGQTTDTQYF. CDR3 coding DNA: TGTGCCAGCAGTGATGGACAGACCACAGATACGCAGTATTTT.

In this sample, this clone turned up a few times. The CDR3 bases are TGTGCCAGCAGTACTAACAGGCTAGTCGGGACTCCCCTCAATGAGCAGTTCTTC. Amino acid sequence: CASSTNRLVGTPLNEQFF. This chain joins TRBV28 and TRBJ2-1; D might be TRBD2 (6 bases). This CDR3 comprises 18 residues. The germline V gene has CDR1 MDHEN and CDR2 SYDVKM. V lost 5 bases and J lost 6, with 26 bases in between.

This rearrangement joins TRBV28 to TRBJ2-5, with a possible D match to TRBD2 (7 bases). This CDR3 has 15 amino acids. V lost 6 bases, J lost 5 bases, and 19 bases lay in between. Germline lookup yields CDR1 MDHEN and CDR2 SYDVKM. CDR3 sequence: CASSPSAGAGETQYF. DNA of the CDR3: TGTGCCAGCAGCCCCTCTGCGGGGGCGGGGGAGACCCAGTACTTC.

This chain uses TRBV7-2 with TRBJ1-5; tentative D call: TRBD1 (6 bases). There are 13 residues in the CDR3. Germline-derived CDR1 and CDR2 are SGHTA and FQGNSA. The V end lost 2 bases, the J end lost 4 bases, and 6 bases lay between the germline ends. CDR3 bases: TGTGCCAGCAGCTTAACAGGGAATCAGCCCCAGCATTTT. Translated: CASSLTGNQPQHF.

The chain is built from TRBV7-3 and TRBJ2-5, with TRBD1 matching 9 bases. The CDR3 extends over 13 amino acids. The V gene's germline CDR1 is SGHTA and CDR2 FQGTGA. The V gene end was trimmed by 4 bases and the J gene end by 3 bases; junction bases not matched to a gene: 0. In DNA form, the CDR3 reads TGTGCCAGCAGCTGGGACAGGGAAGAGACCCAGTACTTC. Translating it yields CASSWDREETQYF. The full variable domain, its missing parts supplied by reference TRBV7-3 and TRBJ2-5, is GAGVSQTPSNKVTEKGKYVELRCDPISGHTALYWYRQSLGQGPEFLIYFQGTGAADDSGLPNDRFFAVRPEGSVSTLKIQRTERGDSAVYLCASSWDREETQYFGPGTRLLVL.

The chain employs TRBV15 and TRBJ2-5, with D possibly TRBD1 on 6 matching bases. Germline V gives CDR1 LNHNV, CDR2 YYDKDF (reference sequence). The CDR3 contains 13 residues. Trimming left V 3 bases short and J 4 bases short, with 9 bases between. This CDR3 is CATSSNRVETQYF. The CDR3 DNA sequence: TGTGCCACCAGCAGCAACAGGGTAGAGACCCAGTACTTC.

This clone appeared many times. CDR3 in amino acids: CASSPGTGGADGYTF. For the CDR3, the DNA is TGTGCCAGCTCACCGGGGACAGGGGGCGCGGATGGCTACACCTTC. The V and J genes are TRBV18 and TRBJ1-2, with 12 bases fitting TRBD1. V was clipped by 3 bases and J by 6 bases; unmatched bases: 5. CDR1 KGHSH and CDR2 LQKENI come from the germline V gene. This CDR3 has 15 amino acids.

In this sample, this clone turned up a few times. The rearrangement joins TRBV7-9 to TRBJ2-7; D is tentatively TRBD1 or TRBD2 (6 bases each). The V end was cut by 3 bases, the J end by 0 bases, with 12 bases between. The CDR3 has 15 residues. Germline assignment: CDR1 SEHNR and CDR2 FQNEAQ (reference sequence). For the CDR3, the DNA is TGTGCCAGCAGCTTGGAACCGGGGGCCTCCTACGAGCAGTACTTC. Its translation: CASSLEPGASYEQYF.

The chain uses TRBV11-1 and TRBJ2-6; D not resolved. Trimming removed 3 bases from V and 0 bases from J, with 6 bases in between. The CDR3 spans 15 residues. CDR1 is SGHAT and CDR2 is FQDESV in the germline V gene (reference sequence). The CDR3 DNA is TGTGCCAGCAGCTTCGTCTTCTCTGGGGCCAACGTCCTGACTTTC. Translated: CASSFVFSGANVLTF.

This clone was recorded a few times. CDR3 DNA sequence: TGCAGCGTTGGCGGCAGAACCTACGAGCAGTACTTC. It translates to CSVGGRTYEQYF. The genes are TRBV29-1 and TRBJ2-7; D is uncertain. Trimming removed 4 bases at V and 2 bases at J, with 9 bases between. The CDR3 sequence is 12 residues long. CDR1 is SQVTM and CDR2 is ANQGSEA in the germline V gene.

The chain combines TRBV7-3 with TRBJ2-5, with D possibly matching TRBD2 (5 bases). Trimming pared 3 bases from V and 0 bases from J, leaving 8 bases between. CDR3 length: 14 residues. The V gene's germline CDR1 is SGHTA and CDR2 FQGTGA. The CDR3 here is CASSLDSNQETQYF. The CDR3 nucleotides are TGTGCCAGCAGCTTGGACTCTAACCAAGAGACCCAGTACTTC.

This clone was observed a few times. The chain joins TRBV6-5 to TRBJ2-5, with D unclear. There are 11 residues in the CDR3. The germline gives CDR1 MNHEY, CDR2 SVGAGI. Trimming took 8 bases from V and 1 from J, leaving 5 bases between them. CDR3 loop: CASGFQETQYF. Here the CDR3 DNA reads TGTGCCAGCGGTTTCCAAGAGACCCAGTACTTC.

The CDR3 nucleotides are TGTGCCAGCTCAACTAGGGGCCCAGATACGCAGTATTTT. Translated, it gives CASSTRGPDTQYF. V usage is TRBV7-2 and J usage is TRBJ2-3; D might be TRBD1 or TRBD2, each matching 5 bases. There are 13 residues in the CDR3. Germline V gene data show CDR1 as SGHTA and CDR2 as FQGNSA. Between the trimmed V and J ends, which lost 8 bases and 4 bases, there was a span of 13 bases.

With respect to this clone: The same CDR3 also results from other DNA sequences found in this sample. The chain links TRBV9 to TRBJ1-2, with D unclear. The germline V gene has CDR1 SGDLS and CDR2 YYNGEE. The CDR3 has 12 amino acids. The germline V and J ends were trimmed by 0 bases and 5 bases, with 5 bases remaining between them. Here the CDR3 DNA reads TGTGCCAGCAGCGTAGAGGGATATGGCTACACCTTC. Translated, it gives CASSVEGYGYTF.